This T cell receptor (beta chain) originates from a study of T cell responses to AZD1222 COVID-19 vaccine. Study results and caveats: Only six individuals given AZD1222 were seropositive at baseline. Among vaccine-associated CD4 TCRs, coverage spanned spike, with dominance at 160-218 and 743-854.

The data were produced by immunoSEQ multiplex PCR, yet TCRdb's version contains in-frame clones alone and is incomplete. The table includes some 79,000 clones, 80% to 90% detected once. As regards this clone: The target antigen is unknown.

Germline V CDR1 and CDR2: LNHDA, SQIVND (reference sequence). The CDR3 is made up of 16 amino acids. The ends were cut back, 5 bases at V and 8 bases at J, with 22 bases in the middle. The rearrangement joins TRBV19 to TRBJ2-1; D perhaps matches TRBD1 (5 bases). The clonotype was recovered from an adult who received the AZD1222 COVID-19 vaccine. The specimen comprised peripheral blood, sampled 28 days after the second AZD1222 dose. The DNA for the CDR3 is TGTGCCAGTAGTCCACAGGCAGGCCTAGGTTTCCATGAGCAGTTCTTC. This encodes CASSPQAGLGFHEQFF.